A selection of T cell receptor beta chains follows, all from one sample in a study of CD8+CD57+ T cells in acquired aplastic anemia. Each CDR3 protein is one row after TCRdb ran MiXCR on the reads. The profile shows 100,000 to 150,000 distinct CDR3 sequences, 48% of them singletons. The specimen sequenced was sorted CD4+, CD8+, or CD8+CD57+ T cells (not recorded which) from PBMCs. All receptors come from a human donor in good health, serving as a control. The CDR3 runs from the conserved cysteine through the conserved F or W. Fields, in order: clone size, D gene, J gene, V gene, CDR3 protein, CDR3 DNA. D genes are given only for firm matches. Not all rows give a size; the values are once, few, many and, for expanded clones, a class.

>.|TRBD2|TRBJ2-7|TRBV15
CATSKAGGSGEQYF
TGTGCCACCAGTAAAGCGGGAGGCTCGGGTGAGCAGTACTTC
>.|TRBD1|TRBJ2-5|TRBV7-9
CASSSNTGGAETQYF
TGTGCCAGCAGCTCTAATACAGGGGGCGCCGAGACCCAGTACTTC
>.|.|TRBJ2-1|TRBV19
CASSIRQDYNEQFF
TGTGCCAGTAGTATTCGGCAGGACTACAATGAGCAGTTCTTC
>.|TRBD1|TRBJ1-1|TRBV7-9
CASSPGTGAGGYAFF
TGTGCCAGCAGCCCCGGGACAGGGGCGGGGGGGTATGCTTTCTTT
>.|.|TRBJ1-2|TRBV7-2
CASSLAENYGYTF
TGTGCCAGCAGCTTAGCCGAAAACTATGGCTACACCTTC
>many|TRBD2|TRBJ2-7|TRBV25-1
CASSEGSGGPPHEQYF
TGTGCCAGCAGTGAAGGGAGCGGGGGGCCCCCCCACGAGCAGTACTTC
>.|.|TRBJ2-1|TRBV25-1
CASSESGRGPYNEQFF
TGTGCCAGCAGTGAATCGGGGAGGGGGCCTTACAATGAGCAGTTCTTC
>.|.|TRBJ2-7|TRBV20-1
CSAPRTDVPYEQYF
TGCAGTGCTCCGCGGACAGACGTTCCCTACGAGCAGTACTTC
>many|.|TRBJ2-3|TRBV7-2
CASSFRRGGTDTQYF
TGTGCCAGCAGCTTCCGGCGGGGCGGCACAGATACGCAGTATTTT
>few|.|TRBJ2-7|TRBV20-1
CSARGGRSYERYF
TGCAGTGCTAGGGGAGGCCGCTCCTACGAGCGGTACTTC
>.|.|TRBJ1-2|TRBV10-1
CAIARDHTF
TGCGCCATCGCCAGGGATCACACCTTC
>.|.|TRBJ1-2|TRBV15
CATSRDWPPQNGYTF
TGTGCCACCAGCAGAGATTGGCCACCACAAAATGGCTACACCTTC
>.|.|TRBJ2-7|TRBV7-9
CASSSGAGEYEQYF
TGTGCCAGCAGCTCCGGGGCAGGGGAGTACGAGCAGTACTTC
>many|.|TRBJ2-3|TRBV20-1
CSARGRLPGRTDTQYF
TGCAGTGCTAGGGGTCGGCTACCTGGGCGCACAGATACGCAGTATTTT
>.|.|TRBJ2-3|TRBV7-9
CASSGGATDTQYF
TGTGCCAGCAGCGGGGGGGCCACAGATACGCAGTATTTT
>many|.|TRBJ2-3|TRBV4-1
CASSQEFRVSTDTQYF
TGCGCCAGCAGCCAAGAGTTTAGGGTTAGCACAGATACGCAGTATTTT
>many|.|TRBJ2-5|TRBV11-3
CASSTGTPYQETQYF
TGTGCCAGCAGCACCGGGACTCCGTACCAAGAGACCCAGTACTTC
>many|.|TRBJ1-3|TRBV11-3
CASRSRGNTIYF
TGTGCCAGCAGGTCTCGAGGAAACACCATATATTTT
>.|.|TRBJ2-7|TRBV19
CASSIVHRYEQYF
TGTGCCAGTAGTATCGTCCACCGATACGAGCAGTACTTC
>once|.|TRBJ2-3|TRBV10-3
CAISESWQAHTFDTQYF
TGTGCCATCAGTGAGTCTTGGCAGGCCCACACATTTGATACGCAGTATTTT
>.|.|TRBJ1-2|TRBV12-3/TRBV12-4
CASSLMGKEGYTF
TGTGCCAGCAGTTTAATGGGGAAAGAGGGCTACACCTTC
>.|.|TRBJ2-7|TRBV15
CATSSETGHEQYF
TGTGCCACCAGCAGCGAAACAGGGCACGAGCAGTACTTC
>.|.|TRBJ2-7|TRBV20-1
CSAIASVSYEQYF
TGCAGTGCTATCGCTAGCGTTTCCTACGAGCAGTACTTC
>many|TRBD2|TRBJ2-1|TRBV20-1
CSARSARLADSYNEQFF
TGCAGTGCTAGGTCCGCCAGACTAGCCGACTCCTACAATGAGCAGTTCTTC
>many|.|TRBJ2-1|TRBV11-2
CASSLDRTSHEQFF
TGTGCCAGCAGCTTAGATCGTACTAGCCATGAGCAGTTCTTC
>.|.|TRBJ1-2|TRBV6-1
CASSEGRGVWNYGYTF
TGTGCCAGCAGTGAAGGAAGGGGGGTGTGGAACTATGGCTACACCTTC
>.|TRBD1|TRBJ2-7|TRBV4-1
CASSQGQGDSYEQYF
TGCGCCAGCAGCCAAGGACAGGGGGACTCCTACGAGCAGTACTTC
>many|TRBD2|TRBJ2-1|TRBV11-2
CASSFVTSGGDNEQFF
TGTGCCAGCAGCTTCGTGACTAGCGGGGGGGACAATGAGCAGTTCTTC
>many|.|TRBJ2-5|TRBV30
CAWRPAKARTYF
TGTGCCTGGAGACCGGCGAAAGCGCGCACGTACTTC
>many|TRBD2|TRBJ2-5|TRBV20-1
CSAFWLAGVQETQYF
TGCAGTGCTTTTTGGCTAGCGGGAGTCCAAGAGACCCAGTACTTC
>.|TRBD2|TRBJ2-3|TRBV11-1
CASSSSSLGLAGARDTQYF
TGTGCCAGCAGCTCCTCCTCACTGGGACTAGCGGGCGCTCGAGATACGCAGTATTTT
>many|.|TRBJ2-3|TRBV11-2
CASSLGRGPTDTQYF
TGTGCCAGCAGCTTAGGGAGGGGGCCCACAGATACGCAGTATTTT
>many|.|TRBJ1-5|TRBV16
CASSQSGGGLDQPQHF
TGTGCCAGCAGCCAATCAGGAGGAGGGTTGGATCAGCCCCAGCATTTT
>many|.|TRBJ1-3|TRBV11-2
CASSLEGTGNTIYF
TGTGCCAGCAGCTTAGAAGGCACGGGAAACACCATATATTTT
>.|.|TRBJ2-7|TRBV7-6
CASSYSPYEQYF
TGTGCCAGCAGCTATAGCCCGTACGAGCAGTACTTC
>many|TRBD1|TRBJ1-6|TRBV11-2
CASSLGFRDRGESPLHF
TGTGCCAGCAGCTTAGGGTTTCGGGACAGGGGAGAGTCACCCCTCCACTTT
>.|.|TRBJ2-7|TRBV19
CASSIDPRGGGLHEQYF
TGTGCCAGTAGTATAGATCCGAGGGGAGGAGGTTTGCACGAGCAGTACTTT
>many|.|TRBJ1-5|TRBV11-2
CASSLDIEGRQPQHF
TGTGCCAGCAGCTTAGATATTGAGGGTAGGCAGCCCCAGCATTTT
>.|.|TRBJ2-7|TRBV5-1
CASSWGHNSYEQYF
TGCGCCAGCAGTTGGGGACACAACTCCTACGAGCAGTACTTC
>many|.|TRBJ2-1|TRBV12-3/TRBV12-4
CASSFYVGEQFF
TGTGCCAGCAGTTTCTATGTGGGTGAGCAGTTCTTC
>.|.|TRBJ1-2|TRBV29-1
CSVYPDSVYGYTF
TGCAGCGTGTACCCGGACAGCGTCTATGGCTACACCTTC
>once|.|TRBJ1-3|TRBV29-1
CSVMRGISSGNTIYF
TGCAGCGTAATGCGAGGGATAAGCTCTGGAAACACCATATATTTT
>.|.|TRBJ2-5|TRBV24-1
CATSSLEGSFGETQYF
TGTGCCACCAGTTCACTCGAGGGCAGCTTTGGGGAGACCCAGTACTTC
>.|.|TRBJ2-7|TRBV7-8
CASRPGRGSEQYF
TGTGCCAGCAGGCCCGGCAGGGGAAGCGAGCAGTACTTC
>.|.|TRBJ1-5|TRBV4-2
CASRSLEVSGVDTQHF
TGTGCCAGCAGATCCCTTGAGGTCAGCGGGGTCGATACGCAGCATTTT
>.|TRBD1|TRBJ2-5|TRBV2
CASHDGGTGETQYF
TGTGCCAGCCATGATGGGGGGACAGGAGAGACCCAGTACTTC